Each of the 23 T cell receptor beta chains below was sequenced from the same sample in a study of CD8 T cells in Susac syndrome. A quantity of about 0.5 to 1 ug RNA underwent reverse transcription using random hexamers. TCRdb used MiXCR to reprocess the immunoSEQ multiplex PCR reads, holding one entry per CDR3 protein. The sample shows 150,000 to 200,000 distinct CDR3 sequences, 91% of them seen only once. The sequencing input was CD4+ T cells from PBMCs. These TCRs come from a human donor with Susac syndrome.

The rearrangement uses TRBV5-1 and TRBJ2-6; 12 nucleotides line up with TRBD1. This CDR3 has 19 residues. CDR1 is SGHRS, CDR2 YFSETQ, per germline. Unmatched junction bases numbered 8, after V lost 0 bases and J lost 4 bases. As DNA, the CDR3 is TGCGCCAGCAGCTTGGCCTCCGGGACAGGGGGCGCCGGGGCCAACGTCCTGACTTTC. This encodes CASSLASGTGGAGANVLTF. Together with reference TRBV5-1 and TRBJ2-6, the CDR3 gives the full variable domain: KAGVTQTPRYLIKTRGQQVTLSCSPISGHRSVSWYQQTPGQGLQFLFEYFSETQRNKGNFPGRFSGRQFSNSRSEMNVSTLELGDSALYLCASSLASGTGGAGANVLTFGAGSRLTVL.

This chain links TRBV6-5 with TRBJ2-1; D is unresolved. Trimming cost V 0 bases and J 1 base, with 7 bases left between them. The CDR3 is 15 amino acids. Germline loops: CDR1 MNHEY, CDR2 SVGAGI. CDR3 amino acids: CASSYSGGSYNEQFF. In DNA, the CDR3 is TGTGCCAGCAGTTACTCCGGCGGTTCCTACAATGAGCAGTTCTTC.

The rearrangement uses TRBV20-1 and TRBJ2-3; 7 bases are shared with TRBD2. The CDR3 contains 16 residues. Trimming removed 0 bases from V and 6 bases from J; junction bases left unmatched: 12. The germline gives CDR1 DFQATT, CDR2 SNEGSKA (reference sequence). The CDR3 reads CSARDLGGGSLDTQYF. Here the CDR3 DNA reads TGCAGTGCTAGAGATCTCGGGGGAGGGTCCTTGGATACGCAGTATTTT.

This chain links TRBV7-9 with TRBJ1-2; D possibly corresponds to TRBD1 (6 bases). Germline CDR1 reads SEHNR; CDR2 reads FQNEAQ (reference sequence). Between the trimmed V and J ends, which lost 4 bases and 0 bases, there was a span of 12 bases. CDR3 size: 15 residues. CDR3 nucleotide sequence: TGTGCCAGCAGCTCCGGGACACGTACTAACTATGGCTACACCTTC. Its translation: CASSSGTRTNYGYTF.

The chain joins TRBV9 to TRBJ2-3; TRBD1 or TRBD2 may be the D gene (5 bases each). This CDR3 region has 17 residues. Trimming shortened V by 4 bases and J by 4 bases, and 22 bases separated the two germline ends. CDR1 is SGDLS and CDR2 is YYNGEE in the germline V gene. CDR3 sequence reads: CASSRGELGAGSDTQYF. The CDR3 DNA follows: TGTGCCAGCAGCAGAGGGGAGCTCGGCGCCGGGTCAGATACGCAGTATTTT. The full variable domain, in which reference TRBV9 and TRBJ2-3 provide the parts outside the CDR3, is DSGVTQTPKHLITATGQRVTLRCSPRSGDLSVYWYQQSLDQGLQFLIQYYNGEERAKGNILERFSAQQFPDLHSELNLSSLELGDSALYFCASSRGELGAGSDTQYFGPGTRLTVL.

This clonotype was counted only a few times. V and J are TRBV13 and TRBJ1-1; TRBD1 matches 8 bases. Looked up from germline, CDR1 is PRHDT and CDR2 is FYEKMQ (reference sequence). This CDR3 region has 15 residues. Trimming took 6 bases from V and 0 from J; bases not matched to a gene: 6. The CDR3 region has the DNA TGTGCCAGCAGTTTAAGGACAGGGCTGAACACTGAAGCTTTCTTT. Its translation: CASSLRTGLNTEAFF.

This clonotype was observed a single time. This CDR3 is CASSVALGSEQNYGYTF. CDR3 DNA: TGTGCCAGCAGCGTAGCTCTGGGGTCGGAACAAAACTATGGCTACACCTTC. The V gene is TRBV9, the J gene TRBJ1-2; D remains ambiguous. CDR1 is SGDLS, CDR2 YYNGEE, per germline. Between the trimmed V and J ends, which lost 0 bases and 2 bases, there was a span of 17 bases. The length of the CDR3 is 17 residues.

This chain connects TRBV9 to TRBJ1-1, with TRBD1 matching 8 bases. This CDR3 is built from 15 residues. The germline V gene encodes CDR1 SGDLS and CDR2 YYNGEE. V was clipped by 0 bases and J by 6 bases; unmatched bases: 7. The CDR3 sequence: CASSVAQGVGAEAFF. In DNA, the CDR3 is TGTGCCAGCAGCGTAGCACAGGGGGTCGGAGCTGAAGCTTTCTTT.

The chain recombines TRBV30 with TRBJ1-5, with D unresolved. V was cut by 0 bases and J by 4 bases, with 10 bases left in between. The CDR3 has 14 amino acids. Per germline, CDR1 GTSNPN and CDR2 SVGIG (reference sequence). The CDR3 loop reads CAWSVKGGNQPQHF. In DNA form, the CDR3 reads TGTGCCTGGAGTGTAAAGGGAGGGAATCAGCCCCAGCATTTT.

The gene calls are TRBV20-1 and TRBJ2-7, with TRBD2 identical over 7 bases. The ends lost 3 bases at V and 2 bases at J; junction bases unmatched: 10. The germline V gene encodes CDR1 DFQATT and CDR2 SNEGSKA (reference sequence). This CDR3 is built from 15 residues. CDR3: CSARAPGGGAYEQYF. The CDR3 region has the DNA TGCAGTGCTAGGGCCCCGGGTGGGGGGGCCTACGAGCAGTACTTC.

The chain links TRBV2 to TRBJ2-1; 12 positions agree with TRBD2. The germline V gene encodes CDR1 SNHLY and CDR2 FYNNEI. The V and J ends lost 9 bases and 14 bases, in that order; junction bases with no gene match: 5. CDR3 length equals 11 residues. CDR3 sequence reads: CASGLAGSEFF. The CDR3 DNA reads as TGTGCCAGTGGACTAGCGGGGTCTGAGTTCTTC. The variable domain in full, with the rest retrieved from reference TRBV2 and TRBJ2-1, is EPEVTQTPSHQVTQMGQEVILRCVPISNHLYFYWYRQILGQKVEFLVSFYNNEISEKSEIFDDQFSVERPDGSNFTLKIRSTKLEDSAMYFCASGLAGSEFFGPGTRLTVL.

The chain is built from TRBV7-9 and TRBJ2-7, with 10 bases matching TRBD2. The germline gives CDR1 SEHNR, CDR2 FQNEAQ (reference sequence). This CDR3 comprises 17 residues. V was clipped by 3 bases and J by 5 bases; unmatched bases: 13. The CDR3 DNA reads TGTGCCAGCAGCTTCGCTAGCGGGAGAAAGCGTCTACACGAGCAGTACTTC. This sequence encodes CASSFASGRKRLHEQYF. Full variable domain (remainder filled in from reference TRBV7-9 and TRBJ2-7): DTGVSQNPRHKITKRGQNVTFRCDPISEHNRLYWYRQTLGQGPEFLTYFQNEAQLEKSRLLSDRFSAERPKGSFSTLEIQRTEQGDSAMYLCASSFASGRKRLHEQYFGPGTRLTVT.

The rearrangement joins TRBV6-6 to TRBJ2-7, with D maybe TRBD2 (5 bases). The germline V and J ends were trimmed by 2 bases and 12 bases, with 20 bases remaining between them. Germline V gives CDR1 MNHNY, CDR2 SVGAGI (reference sequence). CDR3 size: 14 residues. As DNA, the CDR3 is TGTGCCAGCAGTTACGGGGATGTTTCGAGGGCTACGTACTTC. As protein: CASSYGDVSRATYF.

The chain recombines TRBV10-3 with TRBJ1-2, with 9 positions matching TRBD1. Unmatched junction bases numbered 3, after V lost 2 bases and J lost 8 bases. The CDR3 runs 13 residues. Per the germline V gene, CDR1 is ENHRY and CDR2 is SYGVKD. This CDR3 is CAISEGTGIGYTF. The CDR3 region has the DNA TGTGCCATCAGTGAGGGGACAGGGATCGGCTACACCTTC.

The J gene is TRBJ2-1, the V gene TRBV5-8; 11 bases line up with TRBD1. CDR3 length equals 17 residues. In germline, CDR1 is SGHTS, CDR2 YDEGEE. V was pared by 6 bases and J by 4 bases, with 12 bases of the junction left unmatched. The CDR3 bases are TGTGCCAGCACCATTACAGGGACAGGGGGTCGGTACAATGAGCAGTTCTTC. This gives the protein CASTITGTGGRYNEQFF.

This clonotype was recorded only once. This chain links TRBV7-2 with TRBJ1-5; TRBD1 matches 7 bases. The CDR3 extends over 18 amino acids. Germline V gene data show CDR1 as SGHTA and CDR2 as FQGNSA. V lost 2 bases, J lost 0 bases, and 10 bases stayed unmatched. The CDR3 protein is CASSLKSGGTLSNQPQHF. CDR3 DNA: TGTGCCAGCAGCTTAAAGTCAGGGGGTACCCTTAGCAATCAGCCCCAGCATTTT.

The rearrangement links TRBV18 to TRBJ2-1; a weak D match, TRBD1 (6 bases). V was trimmed by 1 base and J by 0 bases, leaving 7 bases between them. Per germline, CDR1 KGHSH and CDR2 LQKENI. CDR3 size: 15 residues. The CDR3 loop reads CASSPQDSSYNEQFF. The CDR3 DNA follows: TGTGCCAGCTCACCACAGGACAGCTCCTACAATGAGCAGTTCTTC.

The J gene is TRBJ1-1, the V gene TRBV19; D perhaps matches TRBD1 (5 bases). CDR1 and CDR2 from the germline V gene are LNHDA and SQIVND (reference sequence). This CDR3 spans 14 amino acids. The V end lost 5 bases, the J end lost 3 bases, and 13 bases lay between the germline ends. For the CDR3, the DNA is TGTGCCAGTAGTTCCGGGACGGGATACACTGAAGCTTTCTTT. Translation: CASSSGTGYTEAFF.

The chain recombines TRBV11-2 with TRBJ1-1, with D unresolved. In germline, CDR1 is SGHAT, CDR2 FQNNGV. The V gene lost 5 bases and the J gene lost 7 bases, with 11 bases spanning the gap. This CDR3 region has 12 residues. The CDR3 here is CASSPQTLEAFF. DNA of the CDR3: TGTGCCAGCAGCCCCCAAACTCTTGAAGCTTTCTTT.

V is TRBV20-1 and J is TRBJ1-1, with unresolved D. The germline gives CDR1 DFQATT, CDR2 SNEGSKA (reference sequence). The CDR3 extends over 12 amino acids. The V gene lost 6 bases and the J gene lost 1 base, with 9 bases spanning the gap. The CDR3 nucleotides are TGCAGTGCAGCTCCACCGAACACTGAAGCTTTCTTT. Protein sequence: CSAAPPNTEAFF.

The rearrangement links TRBV6-2 or TRBV6-3 to TRBJ2-7; 7 bases match TRBD2. This CDR3 contains 13 residues. The trim removed 2 bases at V and 2 bases at J, leaving 0 bases unmatched. The germline V gene has CDR1 MNHEY and CDR2 SVGEGT. The CDR3 spells CASSYGTTYEQYF. The DNA of the CDR3 is TGTGCCAGCAGTTACGGGACTACCTACGAGCAGTACTTC.

The chain links TRBV7-4 to TRBJ2-5; unclear D gene. V lost 3 bases to trimming and J lost 5 bases, with 13 bases between them. Germline assignment: CDR1 SGHVT and CDR2 SQSDAQ. This CDR3 has 14 amino acids. This chain's CDR3 is CASSFVRTSETQYF. The CDR3 bases are TGTGCCAGCAGCTTTGTCAGAACGTCTGAGACCCAGTACTTC.

The V gene is TRBV11-2, the J gene TRBJ1-4, with D hard to call. Trimming removed 5 bases from V and 4 bases from J, with 23 bases in between. This CDR3 has 18 amino acids. The V gene's germline CDR1 is SGHAT and CDR2 FQNNGV. CDR3 nucleotides: TGTGCCAGCAGCCTCTCCCCTCACGGTCGAGAGTTTAATGAAAAACTGTTTTTT. This translates into CASSLSPHGREFNEKLFF.